This T cell receptor (beta chain) emerged from a study of Graves' ophthalmopathy and Graves' hyperthyroidism. General study points: Predictions made by the model for ophthalmopathy progression reached approximately 70% sensitivity and just under 75% specificity. Most thyroid-expanded clonotypes exceeding 0.001 frequency were also found in blood.

As regards this clonotype: Antigen: not known.

Using RNA transcripts, the TCR beta CDR3 regions were amplified. HTBI primers primed a first-round RT-PCR, and a second-round multiplex PCR followed. TCRdb reanalysed the multiplex PCR reads using MiXCR and keeps one entry per CDR3 protein. The sample contains roughly 600,000 distinct CDR3 sequences, 35% to 40% of which appear only once. A diagnosis was made from clinical symptoms together with serum thyroxine, TRAb, thyroid ultrasound and orbital computed tomography. The J segment lost 7 bases and the V segment lost 4 bases, leaving 12 bases of the junction unmatched. CDR3 length: 14 residues. Germline assignment: CDR1 DFQATT and CDR2 SNEGSKA (reference sequence).

This chain uses TRBV20-1 with TRBJ2-7, with TRBD2 matching 8 bases. The source material was peripheral blood or thyroid tissue (not recorded which). This TCR derives from an adult man with Graves' hyperthyroidism. The CDR3 DNA reads as TGCAGTGCTACGACACTAGCGGCGGAAAGGGAGCAGTACTTC. It yields the protein CSATTLAAEREQYF.